Shown below are 8 T cell receptor beta chains from a single sample sequenced in a study of blood T cell repertoires in COVID-19 (dated by TCRdb to the early 2020s). Receptor amplification or capture employed the immunoSEQ multiplex PCR assay. TCRdb obtained this table from immuneACCESS and retained in-frame rearrangements with V and J assigned. These tables miss some clones; where compared with another copy, unresolved V genes account for less than half of the shortfall, and the remainder is unexplained. A total of roughly 380,000 clones appear in this sample, about 90% of them only once. The top ten clonotypes cover approximately 1% of the sample. The sequenced sample was PBMCs or T cells enriched from blood (not recorded which). The receptors stem from a woman under 40 who had been exposed to COVID-19.

The V call is TRBV9, the J call TRBJ1-1; D perhaps matches TRBD1 (6 bases). The CDR3 is 13 residues long. CDR1 and CDR2 (germline): SGDLS, YYNGEE. V lost 7 bases and J 1 base, leaving 11 bases between the germline ends. The CDR3 reads CASATGRNTEAFF. CDR3 DNA sequence: TGTGCCAGCGCTACAGGGCGGAACACTGAAGCTTTCTTT.

The rearrangement uses TRBV2 and TRBJ1-6; 8 nucleotides line up with TRBD1. CDR1 is SNHLY and CDR2 is FYNNEI in the germline V gene. V lost 9 bases, J lost 8 bases, and 9 bases stayed unmatched. The CDR3 runs to 14 residues. The CDR3 here is CARSSGTGHSPLHF. CDR3 coding DNA: TGTGCCAGATCTTCCGGGACAGGACATTCACCCCTCCACTTT.

V is TRBV6-5 and J is TRBJ1-5, with 9 bases aligning to TRBD1. Germline V CDR1 and CDR2: MNHEY, SVGAGI. The V segment lost 6 bases and the J segment 7 bases; nucleotides outside the gene matches: 4. CDR3 length: 13 amino acids. CDR3 protein: CASSRQGGQPQHF. For the CDR3, the DNA is TGTGCCAGCAGCCGACAGGGGGGACAGCCCCAGCATTTT.

V is TRBV3-1 (or the pseudogene TRBV3-2) and J is TRBJ2-2, with a possible D match to TRBD2 (5 bases). Deletions cut 6 bases from V and 6 bases from J, with 20 bases between. This CDR3 is built from 16 residues. The germline V gene encodes CDR1 LGHDT and CDR2 YNNKEL (reference sequence). CDR3 amino acids: CASSPTGSRRSGELFF. CDR3 nucleotides: TGTGCCAGCAGTCCTACGGGGTCCCGTCGATCCGGGGAGCTGTTTTTT.

In DNA form, the CDR3 reads TGTGCCAGCAGTTTTAGTCTCAATGAAGCTTTCTTT. The encoded protein is CASSFSLNEAFF. The chain has TRBV28 and TRBJ1-1, with no clear D. V was pared by 3 bases and J by 7 bases, with 9 bases between. Germline V lookup: CDR1 MDHEN, CDR2 SYDVKM. The CDR3 is 12 amino acids.

V gene TRBV9 combines with J gene TRBJ1-1, with D unresolved. In germline, CDR1 is SGDLS, CDR2 YYNGEE. The ends were cut back, 4 bases at V and 5 bases at J, with 6 bases in the middle. This CDR3 has 11 residues. CDR3 sequence reads: CASSRGTEAFF. CDR3 in DNA: TGTGCCAGCAGCCGGGGAACTGAAGCTTTCTTT.

CDR3 residues: CASSWDFQSSGNTIYF. As DNA, the CDR3 is TGTGCCAGCAGTTGGGACTTTCAGAGCTCTGGAAACACCATATATTTT. The rearrangement joins TRBV6-5 to TRBJ1-3; D is perhaps TRBD1 (5 bases). The CDR3 is 16 amino acids. Trimming pared 4 bases from V and 0 bases from J, leaving 13 bases between. Germline CDR1 MNHEY, CDR2 SVGAGI.

This sequence joins TRBV24-1 and TRBJ1-3; 8 bases are shared with TRBD1. The germline CDR1 and CDR2 sequences are KGHDR and SFDVKD. The CDR3 length is 16 residues. Trimming removed 4 bases from V and 0 bases from J; junction bases left unmatched: 4. The CDR3 loop is CATSDPTGGSGNTIYF. Here the CDR3 DNA reads TGTGCCACCAGTGACCCTACAGGGGGCTCTGGAAACACCATATATTTT.